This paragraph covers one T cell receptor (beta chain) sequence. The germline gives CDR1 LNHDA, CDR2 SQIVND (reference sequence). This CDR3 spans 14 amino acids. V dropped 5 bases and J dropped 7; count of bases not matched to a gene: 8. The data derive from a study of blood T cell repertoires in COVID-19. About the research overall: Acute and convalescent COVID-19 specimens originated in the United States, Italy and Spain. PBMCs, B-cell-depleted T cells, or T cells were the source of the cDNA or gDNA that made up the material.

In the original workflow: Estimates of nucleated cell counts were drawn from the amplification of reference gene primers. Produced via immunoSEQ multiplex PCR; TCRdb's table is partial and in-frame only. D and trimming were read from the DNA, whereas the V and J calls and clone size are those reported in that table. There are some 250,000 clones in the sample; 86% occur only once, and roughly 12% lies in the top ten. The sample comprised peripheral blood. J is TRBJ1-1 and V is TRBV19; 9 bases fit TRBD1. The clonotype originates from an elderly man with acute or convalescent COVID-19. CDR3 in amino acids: CASSSQGASDEAFF. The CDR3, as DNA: TGTGCCAGTAGTTCACAGGGGGCTTCCGATGAAGCTTTCTTT. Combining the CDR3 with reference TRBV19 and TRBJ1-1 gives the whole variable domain DGGITQSPKYLFRKEGQNVTLSCEQNLNHDAMYWYRQDPGQGLRLIYYSQIVNDFQKGDIAEGYSVSREKKESFPLTVTSAQKNPTAFYLCASSSQGASDEAFFGQGTRLTVV.